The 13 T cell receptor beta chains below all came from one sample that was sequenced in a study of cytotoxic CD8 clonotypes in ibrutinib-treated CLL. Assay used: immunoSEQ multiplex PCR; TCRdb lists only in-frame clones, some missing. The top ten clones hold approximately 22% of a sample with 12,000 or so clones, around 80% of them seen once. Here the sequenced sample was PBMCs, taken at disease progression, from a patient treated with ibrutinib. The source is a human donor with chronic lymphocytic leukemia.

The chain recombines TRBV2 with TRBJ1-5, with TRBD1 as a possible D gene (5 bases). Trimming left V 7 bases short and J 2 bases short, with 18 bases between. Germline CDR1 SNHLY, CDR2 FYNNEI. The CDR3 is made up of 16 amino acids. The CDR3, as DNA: TGTGCCAGCAACGGGGTCGGGACTAGGGGCAATCAGCCCCAGCATTTT. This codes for CASNGVGTRGNQPQHF.

The CDR3 region has the DNA TGCGCCAGCAGCTTGGCTACTAGCGGGAACAATGAGCAGTTCTTC. Translated: CASSLATSGNNEQFF. V and J are TRBV5-1 and TRBJ2-1; 10 bases map to TRBD2. The CDR3 length is 15 residues. V shed 0 bases and J 5 bases; nucleotides not matched to a gene: 2. Germline CDR1 reads SGHRS; CDR2 reads YFSETQ.

The CDR3 DNA sequence: TGTGCCAGCAGTGAAGCGCTTGAGGGAAGGTATCAGCCCCAGCATTTT. Translated, it gives CASSEALEGRYQPQHF. The chain couples TRBV6-1 to TRBJ1-5; D gene ambiguous. V was shortened by 0 bases and J by 5 bases, with 14 bases between the two germline ends. The CDR3 extends over 16 amino acids. The germline gives CDR1 MNHNS, CDR2 SASEGT.

The CDR3: CASSVGTEEFTDTQYF. In DNA, the CDR3 is TGTGCCAGCAGCGTAGGTACAGAAGAGTTCACAGATACGCAGTATTTT. The chain links TRBV9 to TRBJ2-3; D remains unclear. This CDR3 contains 16 residues. Trimming cost V 0 bases and J 2 bases, with 13 bases left between them. The germline V gene encodes CDR1 SGDLS and CDR2 YYNGEE.

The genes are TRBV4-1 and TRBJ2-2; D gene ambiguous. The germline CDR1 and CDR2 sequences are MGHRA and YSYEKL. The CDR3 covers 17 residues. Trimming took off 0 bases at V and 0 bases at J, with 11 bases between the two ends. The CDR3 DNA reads TGCGCCAGCAGCCAAGATACTCCGGGCGCGAACACCGGGGAGCTGTTTTTT. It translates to CASSQDTPGANTGELFF.

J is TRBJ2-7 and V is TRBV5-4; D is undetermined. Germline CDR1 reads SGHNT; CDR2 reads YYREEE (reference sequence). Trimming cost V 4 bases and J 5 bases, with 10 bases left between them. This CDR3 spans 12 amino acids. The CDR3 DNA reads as TGTGCCAGCAGCCCGGGCGGACACGAGCAGTACTTC. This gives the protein CASSPGGHEQYF.

The CDR3 coding sequence is TGTGCCAGCAGTCAGACAGGGGGCTTAGACACCGGGGAGCTGTTTTTT. Translating it yields CASSQTGGLDTGELFF. V is TRBV7-3 and J is TRBJ2-2; 10 bases line up with TRBD1. This CDR3 region has 16 residues. Germline V lookup: CDR1 SGHTA, CDR2 FQGTGA. The junction had 7 bases not matched to a gene; V was cut back by 6 bases and J by 3 bases.

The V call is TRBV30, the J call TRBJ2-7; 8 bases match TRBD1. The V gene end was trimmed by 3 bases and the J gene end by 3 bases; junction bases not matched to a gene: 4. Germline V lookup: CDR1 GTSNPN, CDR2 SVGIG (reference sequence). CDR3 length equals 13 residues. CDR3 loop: CAWSVDRDYEQYF. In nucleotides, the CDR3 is TGTGCCTGGAGCGTGGACAGGGACTACGAGCAGTACTTC.

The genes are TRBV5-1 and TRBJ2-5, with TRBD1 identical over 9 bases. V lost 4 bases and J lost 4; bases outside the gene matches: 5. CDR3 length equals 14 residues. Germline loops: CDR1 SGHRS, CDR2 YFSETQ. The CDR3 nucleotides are TGCGCCAGCAGCCCTGGGACAGGGCCAGAGACCCAGTACTTC. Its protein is CASSPGTGPETQYF.

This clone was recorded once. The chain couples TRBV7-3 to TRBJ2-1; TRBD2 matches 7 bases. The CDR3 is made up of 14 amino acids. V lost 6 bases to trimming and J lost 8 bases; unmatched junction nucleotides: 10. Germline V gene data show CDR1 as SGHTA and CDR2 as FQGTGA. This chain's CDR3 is CASRPPAGDDEQFF. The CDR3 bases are TGTGCCAGCAGGCCACCGGCGGGAGATGATGAGCAGTTCTTC.

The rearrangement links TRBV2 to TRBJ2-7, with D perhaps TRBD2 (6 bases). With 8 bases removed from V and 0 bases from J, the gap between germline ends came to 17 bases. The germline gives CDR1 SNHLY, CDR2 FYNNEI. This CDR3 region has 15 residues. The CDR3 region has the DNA TGTGCCAGCTTAGTCTGGGGACTGAGCTCCTACGAGCAGTACTTC. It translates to CASLVWGLSSYEQYF. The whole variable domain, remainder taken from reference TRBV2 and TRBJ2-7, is EPEVTQTPSHQVTQMGQEVILRCVPISNHLYFYWYRQILGQKVEFLVSFYNNEISEKSEIFDDQFSVERPDGSNFTLKIRSTKLEDSAMYFCASLVWGLSSYEQYFGPGTRLTVT.

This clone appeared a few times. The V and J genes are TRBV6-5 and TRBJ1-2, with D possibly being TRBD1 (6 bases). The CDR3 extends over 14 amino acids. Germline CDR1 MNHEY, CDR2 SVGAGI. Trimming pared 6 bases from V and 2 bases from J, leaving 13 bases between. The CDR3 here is CASSRRGGNYGYTF. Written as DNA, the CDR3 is TGTGCCAGCAGCCGAAGGGGGGGAAACTATGGCTACACCTTC.

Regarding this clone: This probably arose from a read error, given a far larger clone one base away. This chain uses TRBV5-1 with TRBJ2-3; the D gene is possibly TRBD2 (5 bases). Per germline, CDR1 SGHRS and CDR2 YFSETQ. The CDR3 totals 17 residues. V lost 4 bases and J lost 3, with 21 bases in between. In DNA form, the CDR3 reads TGCGCCAGCAGCCCCGAGTTACGGGAAGCAGGTACAGATACGCAGTATTTT. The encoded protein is CASSPELREAGTDTQYF. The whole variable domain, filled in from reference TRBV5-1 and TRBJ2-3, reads KAGVTQTPRYLIKTRGQQVTLSCSPISGHRSVSWYQQTPGQGLQFLFEYFSETQRNKGNFPGRFSGRQFSNSRSEMNVSTLELGDSALYLCASSPELREAGTDTQYFGPGTRLTVL.